The T cell receptor beta chain under discussion was sequenced for a study of cytomegalovirus exposure and HLA in healthy donors. Researchers ran the PCR with 60 Vbeta and 13 Jbeta primers. Profiling relied on immunoSEQ multiplex PCR, and the TCRdb table lists in-frame clones only, not all of them. The profile shows 100,000 to 150,000 clones, 84% of them singletons. The CDR3 extends over 15 amino acids. Germline CDR1 is MNHEY and CDR2 is SMNVEV (reference sequence). V shed 1 base and J shed 3 bases, with 12 bases lying between them. Note on this clone: Antigen unknown.

Study conclusions and caveats: Donors were assumed by presence/absence analyses to have roughly uniform sequencing depth. Association with HLA alleles at 0.05 false discovery rate was found for approximately 18,000 TCR beta sequences in a later analysis.

The chain carries TRBV27 and TRBJ1-2; TRBD1 is a possible D gene (6 bases). Sequenced input: PBMCs. This receptor was identified in a woman aged 18 to 35 in good health and CMV-seropositive. The CDR3 nucleotides are TGTGCCAGCAGTTTATGGCCCCCAGGGGACTATGGCTACACCTTC. Protein sequence: CASSLWPPGDYGYTF.